The 19 T cell receptor beta chains listed next were all sequenced from one sample in a study of regulatory dendritic cells for organ transplantation. The assay was immunoSEQ multiplex PCR, and TCRdb's table has in-frame clones only and misses some. Of about 34,000 clones listed, approximately 91% were seen once; the top ten hold more than 0.055%. The sample was naive CD4+ T cells from blood. The subset was: CD45RA+ naive T cells. The receptors derive from a human donor in good health.

The chain carries TRBV29-1 and TRBJ2-5; the D gene is possibly TRBD1 (5 bases). Trimming removed 6 bases at V and 4 bases at J, with 21 bases between. Germline V gives CDR1 SQVTM, CDR2 ANQGSEA. The CDR3 runs to 15 residues. This CDR3 reads CSVHVPPQGLETQYF. The CDR3 DNA follows: TGCAGCGTCCATGTACCCCCCCAGGGTTTAGAGACCCAGTACTTC.

This rearrangement joins TRBV2 to TRBJ2-3; 7 positions agree with TRBD1. This CDR3 has 15 amino acids. V lost 4 bases and J lost 2; bases outside the gene matches: 6. The germline CDR1 and CDR2 sequences are SNHLY and FYNNEI. The CDR3 region is CASSGNRGPTDTQYF. The CDR3 DNA sequence: TGTGCCAGCAGTGGAAACAGGGGACCCACAGATACGCAGTATTTT.

The V and J genes are TRBV18 and TRBJ2-1; D unresolved. Deletions cut 4 bases from V and 0 bases from J, with 13 bases between. Germline-derived CDR1 and CDR2 are KGHSH and LQKENI. This CDR3 comprises 16 residues. The CDR3, as DNA: TGTGCCAGCTCACTTATAGCTCCCCTCTCCTACAATGAGCAGTTCTTC. Translated, it gives CASSLIAPLSYNEQFF.

CDR3 amino acids: CASSISWGLSYGYTF. For the CDR3, the DNA is TGTGCCAGTAGTATAAGCTGGGGGCTGAGCTATGGCTACACCTTC. V is TRBV19 and J is TRBJ1-2, with a possible D match to TRBD1 (6 bases). V was pared by 2 bases and J by 4 bases, with 14 bases between. The CDR3 consists of 15 residues. Germline values: CDR1 LNHDA, CDR2 SQIVND (reference sequence).

V is TRBV10-3 and J is TRBJ2-2, with TRBD1 matching 10 bases. The CDR3 totals 16 residues. V was clipped by 7 bases and J by 3 bases; unmatched bases: 8. The germline V gene has CDR1 ENHRY and CDR2 SYGVKD. The CDR3 DNA sequence: TGTGCCATCATGGAGCCCGGGACAGGGGACACCGGGGAGCTGTTTTTT. It encodes CAIMEPGTGDTGELFF.

V and J are TRBV7-3 and TRBJ1-1, with D perhaps TRBD1 (6 bases). V was clipped by 6 bases and J by 5 bases, with 13 bases between them. This CDR3 spans 13 amino acids. Germline lookup yields CDR1 SGHTA and CDR2 FQGTGA. In nucleotides, the CDR3 is TGTGCCAGCAGTACACAGGGTTGGACTGAAGCTTTCTTT. It is translated as CASSTQGWTEAFF.

This chain uses TRBV30 with TRBJ1-2; 10 bases match TRBD1. This CDR3 comprises 14 residues. V gave up 4 bases and J gave up 1 base; unmatched junction bases: 3. The germline CDR1 and CDR2 sequences are GTSNPN and SVGIG (reference sequence). The CDR3 loop is CAWTGQGGNYGYTF. The CDR3 nucleotides are TGTGCCTGGACAGGACAGGGGGGTAACTATGGCTACACCTTC.

This chain connects TRBV5-1 to TRBJ2-2; D gene unclear. V lost 1 base to trimming and J lost 0 bases, with 7 bases between them. CDR3 length equals 15 residues. Germline V gene data show CDR1 as SGHRS and CDR2 as YFSETQ. CDR3: CASSLSVTNTGELFF. In DNA form, the CDR3 reads TGCGCCAGCAGCTTGAGCGTGACGAACACCGGGGAGCTGTTTTTT.

This clone has just a few counts. The V gene is TRBV4-1, the J gene TRBJ1-2, with D hard to call. The V gene lost 0 bases and the J gene lost 0 bases, with 8 bases spanning the gap. This CDR3 is 15 amino acids long. The V gene's germline CDR1 is MGHRA and CDR2 YSYEKL. CDR3 residues: CASSQDHWANYGYTF. The DNA for the CDR3 is TGCGCCAGCAGCCAAGATCACTGGGCTAACTATGGCTACACCTTC.

The genes are TRBV29-1 and TRBJ1-3, with a tentative D call TRBD1 (6 bases). V lost 4 bases, J lost 0 bases, and 10 bases lay in between. The CDR3 spans 14 residues. CDR1 is SQVTM and CDR2 is ANQGSEA in the germline V gene. CDR3 sequence (DNA): TGCAGCGTTGCAGGACAGTTCTCTGGAAACACCATATATTTT. It yields the protein CSVAGQFSGNTIYF.

V gene TRBV7-2 combines with J gene TRBJ1-5, with a tentative D call TRBD1 (6 bases). V lost 5 bases and J 3 bases, leaving 17 bases between the germline ends. This CDR3 spans 16 amino acids. Germline values: CDR1 SGHTA, CDR2 FQGNSA. The CDR3 here is CASSTQQGWNNQPQHF. As DNA, the CDR3 is TGTGCCAGCAGCACTCAACAGGGTTGGAACAATCAGCCCCAGCATTTT.

The chain combines TRBV5-5 with TRBJ1-4; D possibly corresponds to TRBD1 (5 bases). V was trimmed by 5 bases and J by 4 bases, leaving 15 bases between them. From germline, CDR1 is SGHKS and CDR2 YYEKEE (reference sequence). CDR3 length: 15 residues. For the CDR3, the DNA is TGTGCCAGCAGTAGCCCGGGGCGCGATAATGAAAAACTGTTTTTT. This translates into CASSSPGRDNEKLFF.

This chain connects TRBV6-5 to TRBJ2-7; tentative D call: TRBD2 (6 bases). V shed 6 bases and J shed 2 bases, with 17 bases lying between them. The CDR3 is 15 residues long. Germline loops: CDR1 MNHEY, CDR2 SVGAGI. The CDR3 region is CASSSPGDGPYEQYF. CDR3 bases: TGTGCCAGCAGCTCCCCGGGGGACGGACCCTACGAGCAGTACTTC.

The chain employs TRBV5-5 and TRBJ2-7, with TRBD2 matching over 10 bases. Germline V gives CDR1 SGHKS, CDR2 YYEKEE (reference sequence). This CDR3 comprises 19 residues. J gave up 3 bases and V 1 base, and 16 bases lay outside the gene matches. This chain's CDR3 is CASSLTRGLAGVGFYEQYF. The CDR3 region has the DNA TGTGCCAGCAGCTTGACCAGGGGGCTAGCGGGAGTTGGGTTCTACGAGCAGTACTTC.

The rearrangement uses TRBV9 and TRBJ1-2, with D maybe TRBD1 (5 bases). CDR1 is SGDLS and CDR2 is YYNGEE in the germline V gene. The CDR3 runs 17 residues. V was shortened by 3 bases and J by 4 bases, with 22 bases between the two germline ends. CDR3 loop: CASSAKGRSSTFYGYTF. CDR3 nucleotide sequence: TGTGCCAGCAGCGCAAAGGGACGGTCTTCGACTTTCTATGGCTACACCTTC.

The V call is TRBV7-9, the J call TRBJ1-2; D gene uncertain. V was clipped by 5 bases and J by 6 bases, with 13 bases between them. CDR3 size: 13 residues. Germline CDR1 and CDR2: SEHNR and FQNEAQ (reference sequence). CDR3 residues: CASSLVLWDGYTF. CDR3 nucleotides: TGTGCCAGCAGCCTAGTCTTGTGGGATGGCTACACCTTC. The variable domain in full, with the rest retrieved from reference TRBV7-9 and TRBJ1-2, is DTGVSQNPRHKITKRGQNVTFRCDPISEHNRLYWYRQTLGQGPEFLTYFQNEAQLEKSRLLSDRFSAERPKGSFSTLEIQRTEQGDSAMYLCASSLVLWDGYTFGSGTRLTVV.

The CDR3 DNA reads TGTGCCAGCAGCCAAGTGCCTCTAGCGGGGGACCTCACCGGGGAGCTGTTTTTT. Translating it yields CASSQVPLAGDLTGELFF. The rearrangement joins TRBV4-2 to TRBJ2-2, with 10 bases fitting TRBD2. The germline CDR1 and CDR2 sequences are LGHNA and YNFKEQ. This CDR3 has 18 amino acids. With 1 base clipped from V and 4 bases from J, the junction kept 9 bases outside the gene matches.

The chain uses TRBV11-3 and TRBJ1-1; 9 positions agree with TRBD1. Germline assignment: CDR1 SGHNT and CDR2 YENEEA. V trimming: 3 bases; J trimming: 4 bases; junction bases outside the gene matches: 9. There are 16 residues in the CDR3. The CDR3 region is CASSLGQGRGTTEAFF. In nucleotides, the CDR3 is TGTGCCAGCAGCTTGGGACAGGGCCGTGGGACCACTGAAGCTTTCTTT.

The chain joins TRBV18 to TRBJ2-3; no clear D gene. Germline V gene sequence: CDR1 KGHSH, CDR2 LQKENI. V gave up 0 bases and J gave up 0 bases, with 4 bases separating them. The CDR3 contains 14 residues. The CDR3 loop is CASSPPASTDTQYF. The CDR3 DNA sequence: TGTGCCAGCTCACCACCGGCGAGCACAGATACGCAGTATTTT.